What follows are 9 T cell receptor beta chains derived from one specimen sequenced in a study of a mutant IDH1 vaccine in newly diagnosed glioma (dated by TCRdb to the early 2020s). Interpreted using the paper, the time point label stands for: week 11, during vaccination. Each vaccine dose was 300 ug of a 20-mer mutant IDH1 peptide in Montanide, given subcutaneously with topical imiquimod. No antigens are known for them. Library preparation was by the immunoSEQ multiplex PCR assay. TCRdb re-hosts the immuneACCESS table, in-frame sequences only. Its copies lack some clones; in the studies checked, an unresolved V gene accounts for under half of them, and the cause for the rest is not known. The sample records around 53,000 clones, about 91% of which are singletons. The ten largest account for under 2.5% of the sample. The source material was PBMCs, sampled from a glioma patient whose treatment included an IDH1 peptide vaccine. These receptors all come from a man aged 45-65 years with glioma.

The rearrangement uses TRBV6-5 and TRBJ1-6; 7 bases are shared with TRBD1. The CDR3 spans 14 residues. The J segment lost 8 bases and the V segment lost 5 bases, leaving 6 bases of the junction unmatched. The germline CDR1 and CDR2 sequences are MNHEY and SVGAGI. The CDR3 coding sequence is TGTGCCAGCAGTCGGTCCGGACAGGATTCACCCCTCCACTTT. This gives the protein CASSRSGQDSPLHF.

CDR3 sequence reads: CASSLGGGNQPQHF. The CDR3 region has the DNA TGTGCCAGCAGCTTGGGAGGGGGCAATCAGCCCCAGCATTTT. The chain joins TRBV7-2 to TRBJ1-5; D possibly corresponds to TRBD1 (5 bases). In germline, CDR1 is SGHTA, CDR2 FQGNSA. The CDR3 has 14 residues. V was pared by 3 bases and J by 2 bases, with 8 bases between.

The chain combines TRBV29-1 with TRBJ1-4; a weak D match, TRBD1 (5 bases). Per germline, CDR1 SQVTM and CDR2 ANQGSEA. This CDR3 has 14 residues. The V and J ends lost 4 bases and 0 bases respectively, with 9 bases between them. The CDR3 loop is CSVVSQATNEKLFF. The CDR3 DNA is TGCAGCGTTGTATCACAGGCAACTAATGAAAAACTGTTTTTT.

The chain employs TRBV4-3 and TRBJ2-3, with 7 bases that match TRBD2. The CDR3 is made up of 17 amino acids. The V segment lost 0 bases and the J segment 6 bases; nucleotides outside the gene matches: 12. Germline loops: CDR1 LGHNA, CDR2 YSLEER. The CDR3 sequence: CASSQDRRLRGSDTQYF. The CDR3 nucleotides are TGCGCCAGCAGCCAAGATCGAAGGTTGCGGGGGTCGGATACGCAGTATTTT.

The CDR3 DNA is TGCGCCAGCATGAGGGACAGCTATGGCTACACCTTC. Translated, it gives CASMRDSYGYTF. The chain recombines TRBV10-2 with TRBJ1-2, with 7 bases fitting TRBD1. Germline values: CDR1 WSHSY, CDR2 SAAADI. Trimming removed 7 bases from V and 4 bases from J; junction bases left unmatched: 3. The CDR3 has 12 amino acids.

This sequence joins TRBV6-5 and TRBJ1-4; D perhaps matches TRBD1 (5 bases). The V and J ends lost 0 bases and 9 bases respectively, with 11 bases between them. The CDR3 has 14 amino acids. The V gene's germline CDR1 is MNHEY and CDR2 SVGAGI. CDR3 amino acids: CASSYSGGSKKLFF. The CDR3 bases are TGTGCCAGCAGTTACTCCGGGGGTAGTAAAAAACTGTTTTTT.

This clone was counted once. This CDR3 reads CASSHPPGGQTGELFF. The CDR3 region has the DNA TGCGCCAGCAGCCACCCTCCCGGGGGGCAGACCGGGGAGCTGTTTTTT. The chain couples TRBV4-3 to TRBJ2-2, with D maybe TRBD2 (7 bases). The CDR3 is 16 amino acids. Trimming removed 3 bases from V and 5 bases from J, with 16 bases in between. Germline CDR1 and CDR2: LGHNA and YSLEER.

The CDR3 is CASSPQGSGRQTYNEQFF. In DNA, the CDR3 is TGCGCCAGCAGCCCGCAGGGTAGCGGGAGACAAACCTACAATGAGCAGTTCTTC. V gene TRBV5-1 combines with J gene TRBJ2-1; 9 bases are shared with TRBD2. Germline lookup yields CDR1 SGHRS and CDR2 YFSETQ. V lost 4 bases and J lost 2; bases outside the gene matches: 13. This CDR3 has 18 amino acids.

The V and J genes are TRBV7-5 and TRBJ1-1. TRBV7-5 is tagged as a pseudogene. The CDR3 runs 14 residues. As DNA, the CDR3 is TGTGCCAGAAGCCAAGGACGGAAGAACACTGAAGCTTTCTTT. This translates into CARSQGRKNTEAFF.